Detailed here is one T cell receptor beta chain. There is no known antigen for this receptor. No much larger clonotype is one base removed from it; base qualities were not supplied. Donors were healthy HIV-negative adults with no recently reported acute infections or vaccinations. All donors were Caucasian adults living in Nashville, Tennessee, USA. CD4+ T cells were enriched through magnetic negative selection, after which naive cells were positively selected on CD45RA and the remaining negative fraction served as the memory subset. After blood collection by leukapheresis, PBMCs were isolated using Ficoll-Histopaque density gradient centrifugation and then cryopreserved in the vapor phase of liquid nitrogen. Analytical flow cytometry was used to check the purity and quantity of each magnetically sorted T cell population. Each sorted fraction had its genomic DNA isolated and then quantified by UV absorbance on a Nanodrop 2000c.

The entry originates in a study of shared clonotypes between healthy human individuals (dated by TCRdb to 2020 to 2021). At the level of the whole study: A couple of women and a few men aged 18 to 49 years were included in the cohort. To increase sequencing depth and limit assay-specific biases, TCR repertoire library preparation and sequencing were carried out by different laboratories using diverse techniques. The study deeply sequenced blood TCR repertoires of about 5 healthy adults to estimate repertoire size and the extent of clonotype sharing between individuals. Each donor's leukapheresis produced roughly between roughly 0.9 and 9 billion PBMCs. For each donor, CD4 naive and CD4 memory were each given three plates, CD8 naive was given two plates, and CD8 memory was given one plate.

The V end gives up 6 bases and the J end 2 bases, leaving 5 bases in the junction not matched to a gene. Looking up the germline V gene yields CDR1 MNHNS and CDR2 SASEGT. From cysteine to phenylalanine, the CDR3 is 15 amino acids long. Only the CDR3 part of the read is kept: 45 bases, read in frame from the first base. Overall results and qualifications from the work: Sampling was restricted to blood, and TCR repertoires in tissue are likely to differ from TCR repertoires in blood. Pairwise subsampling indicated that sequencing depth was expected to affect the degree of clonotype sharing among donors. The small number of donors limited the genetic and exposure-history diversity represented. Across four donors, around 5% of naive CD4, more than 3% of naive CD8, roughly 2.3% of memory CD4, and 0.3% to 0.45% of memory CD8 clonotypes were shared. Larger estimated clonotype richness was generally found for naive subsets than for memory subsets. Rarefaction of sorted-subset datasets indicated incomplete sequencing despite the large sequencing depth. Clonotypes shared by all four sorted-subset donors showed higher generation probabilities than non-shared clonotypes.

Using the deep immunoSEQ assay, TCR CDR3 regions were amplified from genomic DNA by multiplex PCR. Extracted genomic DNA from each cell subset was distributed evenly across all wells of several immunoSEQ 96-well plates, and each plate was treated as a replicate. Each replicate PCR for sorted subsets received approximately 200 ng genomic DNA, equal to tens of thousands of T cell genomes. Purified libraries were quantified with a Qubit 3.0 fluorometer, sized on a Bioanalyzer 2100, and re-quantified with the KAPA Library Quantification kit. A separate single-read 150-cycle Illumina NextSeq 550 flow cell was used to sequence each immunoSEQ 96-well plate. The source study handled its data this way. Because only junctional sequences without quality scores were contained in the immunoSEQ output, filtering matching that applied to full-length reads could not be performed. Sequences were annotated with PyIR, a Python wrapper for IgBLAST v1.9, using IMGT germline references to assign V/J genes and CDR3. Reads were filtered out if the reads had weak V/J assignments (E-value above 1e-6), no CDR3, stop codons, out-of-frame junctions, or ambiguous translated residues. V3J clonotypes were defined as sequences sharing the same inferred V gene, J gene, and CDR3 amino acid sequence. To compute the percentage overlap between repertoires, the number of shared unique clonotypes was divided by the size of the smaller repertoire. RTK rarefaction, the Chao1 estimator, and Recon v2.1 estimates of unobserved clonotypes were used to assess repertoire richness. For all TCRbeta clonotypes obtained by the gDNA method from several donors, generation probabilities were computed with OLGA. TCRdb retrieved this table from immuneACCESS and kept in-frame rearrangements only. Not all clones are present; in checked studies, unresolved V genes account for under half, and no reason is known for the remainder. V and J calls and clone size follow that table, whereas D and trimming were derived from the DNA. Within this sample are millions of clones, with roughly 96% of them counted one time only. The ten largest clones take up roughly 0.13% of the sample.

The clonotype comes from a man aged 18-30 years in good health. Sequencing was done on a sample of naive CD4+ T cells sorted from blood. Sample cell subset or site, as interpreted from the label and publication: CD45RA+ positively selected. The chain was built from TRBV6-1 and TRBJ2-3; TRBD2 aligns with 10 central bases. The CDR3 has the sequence CASSGTSVLTDTQYF. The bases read TGTGCCAGCAGCGGGACTAGCGTACTCACAGATACGCAGTATTTT.